One sample yielded the 28 T cell receptor beta chains listed below, sequenced in a study of blood T cell repertoires in COVID-19. Sequenced by immunoSEQ multiplex PCR; TCRdb stores in-frame clones only, minus some. The sample lists a few hundred thousand clones, approximately 90% occurring once. Sequencing was performed on PBMCs or T cells enriched from blood (not recorded which). The receptors were sampled from a human donor in a cohort exposed to, infected with or recovered from COVID-19 (not recorded which). The donor label of this sample is uncertain.

This chain links TRBV19 with TRBJ1-5; D gene uncertain. Trimming removed 3 bases from V and 1 base from J, with 7 bases in between. The CDR3 has 14 residues. Germline CDR1 and CDR2: LNHDA and SQIVND (reference sequence). In nucleotides, the CDR3 is TGTGCCAGTAGTATGCCGGTGAGCAATCAGCCCCAGCATTTT. Encoded protein: CASSMPVSNQPQHF.

The chain has TRBV19 and TRBJ2-1; a weak D match, TRBD1 (6 bases). Trimming stripped 3 bases from V and 8 bases from J, with 8 bases between. This CDR3 is built from 12 residues. Germline V lookup: CDR1 LNHDA, CDR2 SQIVND (reference sequence). CDR3 in amino acids: CASSIRGHEQFF. CDR3 DNA: TGTGCCAGTAGTATCAGGGGCCATGAGCAGTTCTTC.

This chain links TRBV7-6 with TRBJ2-7; D is perhaps TRBD1 (6 bases). V was pared by 4 bases and J by 0 bases, with 13 bases between. The CDR3 has 15 amino acids. Germline V gene sequence: CDR1 SGHVS, CDR2 FNYEAQ. CDR3 region: CASSSSRDNSYEQYF. In DNA, the CDR3 is TGTGCCAGCAGCTCGAGCCGGGACAACTCCTACGAGCAGTACTTC.

The chain is built from TRBV9 and TRBJ1-2; 8 bases agree with TRBD1. The V gene's germline CDR1 is SGDLS and CDR2 YYNGEE. V lost 0 bases and J lost 4; bases outside the gene matches: 5. The CDR3 runs to 15 residues. As DNA, the CDR3 is TGTGCCAGCAGCGTAGAGCCCCAGGGGGCCTATGGCTACACCTTC. Translating it yields CASSVEPQGAYGYTF.

This chain joins TRBV19 and TRBJ2-1; the D gene is possibly TRBD2 (5 bases). Germline CDR1 is LNHDA and CDR2 is SQIVND (reference sequence). There are 14 residues in the CDR3. V lost 7 bases to trimming and J lost 5 bases, with 15 bases between them. CDR3 in amino acids: CASTSERKNNEQFF. The CDR3 DNA follows: TGTGCCAGTACCTCCGAGCGGAAAAACAATGAGCAGTTCTTC.

This chain joins TRBV5-5 and TRBJ1-5; D ambiguous. Between the trimmed V and J ends, which lost 0 bases and 0 bases, there was a span of 7 bases. The germline gives CDR1 SGHKS, CDR2 YYEKEE (reference sequence). This CDR3 region has 15 residues. The CDR3 coding sequence is TGTGCCAGCAGCTTGGGCGTGAATAGCAATCAGCCCCAGCATTTT. Amino acids: CASSLGVNSNQPQHF.

The V call is TRBV5-8, the J call TRBJ1-5; tentative D call: TRBD1 (5 bases). This CDR3 is 15 amino acids long. The germline V gene encodes CDR1 SGHTS and CDR2 YDEGEE. V gave up 2 bases and J gave up 1 base, with 10 bases separating them. The CDR3 DNA reads TGTGCCAGCAGCTTAGGGGCAACAAGCAATCAGCCCCAGCATTTT. Translated, it gives CASSLGATSNQPQHF.

The chain links TRBV4-2 to TRBJ2-3; 9 positions agree with TRBD2. Trimming took 1 base from V and 1 from J; bases not matched to a gene: 3. Germline CDR1 and CDR2: LGHNA and YNFKEQ. This CDR3 has 16 amino acids. The CDR3 nucleotides are TGTGCCAGCAGCCAAGCGGCGGGGGGGGGCACAGATACGCAGTATTTT. It is translated as CASSQAAGGGTDTQYF.

V is TRBV4-3 and J is TRBJ2-3; D possibly corresponds to TRBD2 (5 bases). V lost 3 bases and J lost 5, with 9 bases in between. The CDR3 is 13 residues long. The germline V gene encodes CDR1 LGHNA and CDR2 YSLEER. The CDR3 region is CASSQGAGDTQYF. DNA of the CDR3: TGCGCCAGCAGCCAGGGCGCGGGAGATACGCAGTATTTT.

The rearrangement joins TRBV13 to TRBJ2-2; D is possibly TRBD2 (6 bases). CDR3 length equals 15 residues. Germline values: CDR1 PRHDT, CDR2 FYEKMQ (reference sequence). Between the trimmed V and J ends, which lost 1 base and 7 bases, there was a span of 13 bases. CDR3 sequence reads: CASSLVLGSNGELFF. Here the CDR3 DNA reads TGTGCCAGCAGCTTAGTGCTCGGGAGTAACGGGGAGCTGTTTTTT.

This clone was observed a single time. The chain links TRBV9 to TRBJ2-5, with D possibly matching TRBD2 (5 bases). Germline lookup yields CDR1 SGDLS and CDR2 YYNGEE. The CDR3 is 15 residues long. Between the trimmed V and J ends, which lost 5 bases and 5 bases, there was a span of 19 bases. The CDR3 reads CASSKGRVYWETQYF. CDR3 sequence (DNA): TGTGCCAGCAGTAAAGGGCGGGTGTATTGGGAGACCCAGTACTTC.

V gene TRBV6-5 combines with J gene TRBJ2-5; 8 nucleotides align to TRBD2. CDR3 length: 15 amino acids. V was clipped by 6 bases and J by 1 base; unmatched bases: 7. Germline lookup yields CDR1 MNHEY and CDR2 SVGAGI. The CDR3 DNA sequence: TGTGCCAGCAGATCCGGGACTAGGGGCCAAGAGACCCAGTACTTC. Protein product: CASRSGTRGQETQYF.

The rearrangement links TRBV7-8 to TRBJ1-2; tentative D call: TRBD1 (5 bases). The CDR3 is made up of 15 amino acids. Germline CDR1 is SGHVS and CDR2 is FQNEAQ. V lost 7 bases, J lost 4 bases, and 19 bases lay in between. DNA of the CDR3: TGTGCCAGCACCGTTAGTCGGGGGAAAACCTATGGCTACACCTTC. This translates into CASTVSRGKTYGYTF.

The chain couples TRBV7-3 to TRBJ2-5; TRBD1 matches 10 bases. V shed 2 bases, J shed 3 bases, and the junction held 6 bases outside the gene matches. Germline V gene sequence: CDR1 SGHTA, CDR2 FQGTGA. The CDR3 has 16 amino acids. The CDR3, as DNA: TGTGCCAGCAGCTTACATCCGGGACAGGGGAAAGAGACCCAGTACTTC. Its protein product is CASSLHPGQGKETQYF.

CDR3 bases: TGCGCCAGCAGCCAAGAGGTAGCCAGGGGGCGCAATCAGCCCCAGCATTTT. Its protein product is CASSQEVARGRNQPQHF. The chain has TRBV4-1 and TRBJ1-5; 8 bases match TRBD1. Germline CDR1 is MGHRA and CDR2 is YSYEKL. The CDR3 is 17 residues long. V gave up 0 bases and J gave up 2 bases; unmatched junction bases: 6.

The J gene is TRBJ1-4, the V gene TRBV6-5; a possible D gene is TRBD1 (5 bases). V lost 11 bases, J lost 8 bases, and 15 bases lay in between. The CDR3 covers 12 residues. The germline V gene encodes CDR1 MNHEY and CDR2 SVGAGI. CDR3 sequence: CASRPRGEKLFF. CDR3 bases: TGTGCCTCGCGCCCACGGGGGGAAAAACTGTTTTTT.

This clone was recorded once. The genes are TRBV6-1 and TRBJ1-4; tentative D call: TRBD1 (5 bases). The ends were cut back, 5 bases at V and 6 bases at J, with 16 bases in the middle. CDR3 size: 15 residues. Germline lookup yields CDR1 MNHNS and CDR2 SASEGT. CDR3 loop: CASSPPGEGDEKLFF. CDR3 bases: TGTGCCAGCAGTCCCCCGGGGGAGGGAGATGAAAAACTGTTTTTT.

The rearrangement joins TRBV9 to TRBJ1-5; D is ambiguous. The germline V and J ends were trimmed by 4 bases and 0 bases, with 8 bases remaining between them. CDR1 and CDR2 from the germline V gene are SGDLS and YYNGEE. The CDR3 sequence is 14 residues long. The CDR3 reads CASSPPNSNQPQHF. As DNA, the CDR3 is TGTGCCAGCAGCCCACCTAATAGCAATCAGCCCCAGCATTTT.

The chain joins TRBV30 to TRBJ1-1; 12 nucleotides align to TRBD1. The CDR3 length is 15 residues. Trimming removed 2 bases from V and 6 bases from J; junction bases left unmatched: 7. The germline gives CDR1 GTSNPN, CDR2 SVGIG (reference sequence). The CDR3 sequence: CAWSLGTGGKSEAFF. The CDR3 region has the DNA TGTGCCTGGAGTTTGGGGACAGGGGGCAAGTCTGAAGCTTTCTTT.

In this sample, this clone turned up once. The rearrangement uses TRBV9 and TRBJ2-3; unclear D gene. CDR3 length: 14 amino acids. Germline CDR1 reads SGDLS; CDR2 reads YYNGEE. V lost 0 bases and J 1 base, leaving 6 bases between the germline ends. DNA for the CDR3: TGTGCCAGCAGCGTAGACGAGGGCACAGATACGCAGTATTTT. Residues: CASSVDEGTDTQYF.

The chain couples TRBV6-1 to TRBJ1-5, with 7 bases identical to TRBD1. The V and J ends lost 2 bases and 5 bases, in that order; junction bases with no gene match: 9. The CDR3 is made up of 16 amino acids. The germline V gene encodes CDR1 MNHNS and CDR2 SASEGT. The CDR3 nucleotides read TGTGCCAGCAGTGAATCGACAGGGCGGCAGTATCAGCCCCAGCATTTT. Amino acid sequence: CASSESTGRQYQPQHF.

The J gene is TRBJ1-2, the V gene TRBV4-1; D is unclear. Germline-derived CDR1 and CDR2 are MGHRA and YSYEKL. The germline V and J ends were trimmed by 4 bases and 3 bases, with 9 bases remaining between them. The CDR3 length is 13 residues. The CDR3 spells CASSPSRDYGYTF. As DNA, the CDR3 is TGCGCCAGCAGCCCTTCCCGGGACTATGGCTACACCTTC.

CDR3 sequence (DNA): TGTGCCAGCAGCAGCCCCGGAGAAGCGGGTGGCTACACCTTC. Encoded protein: CASSSPGEAGGYTF. The genes are TRBV7-9 and TRBJ1-2; D not certain. Germline loops: CDR1 SEHNR, CDR2 FQNEAQ (reference sequence). The V end was cut by 5 bases, the J end by 7 bases, with 17 bases between. The CDR3 runs 14 residues.

J is TRBJ2-1 and V is TRBV7-8, with a possible D match to TRBD1 (5 bases). The germline V and J ends were trimmed by 5 bases and 5 bases, with 10 bases remaining between them. The CDR3 consists of 13 residues. From germline, CDR1 is SGHVS and CDR2 FQNEAQ. CDR3 bases: TGTGCCAGCAGCACGGACACCCACAATGAGCAGTTCTTC. Encoded protein: CASSTDTHNEQFF.

This sequence joins TRBV4-1 and TRBJ2-4; maybe TRBD1 (6 bases). The CDR3 has 16 residues. Germline V gene sequence: CDR1 MGHRA, CDR2 YSYEKL. Trimming shortened V by 4 bases and J by 0 bases, and 13 bases separated the two germline ends. CDR3 loop: CASSLRTVLAKNIQYF. CDR3 in DNA: TGCGCCAGCAGCCTGCGGACAGTACTAGCCAAAAACATTCAGTACTTC.

The chain links TRBV11-2 to TRBJ2-7, with TRBD1 matching 7 bases. This CDR3 has 15 amino acids. The germline V gene encodes CDR1 SGHAT and CDR2 FQNNGV. The V gene end was trimmed by 4 bases and the J gene end by 3 bases; junction bases not matched to a gene: 9. The CDR3 sequence: CASSSWGRDSYEQYF. The CDR3 DNA is TGTGCCAGCAGCTCCTGGGGAAGGGACAGCTACGAGCAGTACTTC.

The CDR3 bases are TGCGCCAGCAGCTTGTGGGAGTACAGGGGGCATGGCTACACCTTC. It is translated as CASSLWEYRGHGYTF. This chain connects TRBV5-1 to TRBJ1-2; 9 bases align to TRBD1. The CDR3 length is 15 residues. V lost 1 base to trimming and J lost 6 bases; unmatched junction nucleotides: 7. Germline values: CDR1 SGHRS, CDR2 YFSETQ.

CDR3 loop: CASSFQGAAKNIQYF. CDR3 DNA sequence: TGTGCCAGCAGCTTCCAGGGGGCGGCCAAAAACATTCAGTACTTC. This chain links TRBV7-8 with TRBJ2-4; 8 bases agree with TRBD1. Germline values: CDR1 SGHVS, CDR2 FQNEAQ. V shed 3 bases and J 1 base; nucleotides not matched to a gene: 2. The length of the CDR3 is 15 residues.